The clone carrying this T cell receptor beta chain was found many times. Its specificity is not known. TCRdb processed the 5' RACE reads anew with MiXCR; each CDR3 protein has one entry. This table has 150,000 to 200,000 distinct CDR3 sequences, about an eighth appearing once. These data come from a study of CD8 T cells in ankylosing spondylitis. Overall study findings and caveats: Reported data indicate significant enrichment of disease-linked clones within matched ankylosing spondylitis synovial fluid.

V gave up 4 bases and J gave up 7 bases; unmatched junction bases: 9. CDR3 size: 16 residues. This clonotype was obtained from a female donor with ankylosing spondylitis or in good health (not recorded which). Sequenced: blood, either unsorted or a sorted T cell fraction (not recorded which). The chain employs TRBV12-3 or TRBV12-4 and TRBJ2-1, with TRBD2 matching over 11 bases. CDR3 sequence reads: CASSSSSGRVLNEQFF. CDR3 nucleotides: TGTGCCAGCAGTTCGAGTAGCGGGAGGGTATTGAATGAGCAGTTCTTC.